Below, one T cell receptor (beta chain) is given with its context. The antigen is not known. Naive CD45RA+ and memory CD45RA-negative subsets were split from CD4+ cells. The DNA input per sorted-subset replicate PCR was 200 ng, corresponding to some 30,000 T cell genomes. Libraries were prepared by immunoSEQ multiplex PCR; TCRdb keeps only in-frame clonotypes and omits some of them. This table has roughly 2.2 million clones, around 93% appearing once. The sample comes from a study of shared clonotypes between healthy human individuals. The CDR3 length is 16 residues. The V gene's germline CDR1 is SNHLY and CDR2 FYNNEI. V lost 5 bases and J lost 0; bases outside the gene matches: 4. Findings and limits, study-wide: Generation of non-shared clonotypes was less probable than generation of clonotypes shared by all four donors.

Material for sequencing was naive CD4+ T cells from PBMCs. The subset denotes: CD45RA+ positively selected. This chain connects TRBV2 to TRBJ2-2; 9 positions agree with TRBD1. The receptor was isolated from a man aged 18 to 35 in good health. Some clones in this sample may be carry-over from other donors' samples. CDR3 protein: CASSNTGGANTGELFF. The CDR3 DNA sequence: TGTGCCAGCAGTAATACAGGGGGCGCGAACACCGGGGAGCTGTTTTTT.